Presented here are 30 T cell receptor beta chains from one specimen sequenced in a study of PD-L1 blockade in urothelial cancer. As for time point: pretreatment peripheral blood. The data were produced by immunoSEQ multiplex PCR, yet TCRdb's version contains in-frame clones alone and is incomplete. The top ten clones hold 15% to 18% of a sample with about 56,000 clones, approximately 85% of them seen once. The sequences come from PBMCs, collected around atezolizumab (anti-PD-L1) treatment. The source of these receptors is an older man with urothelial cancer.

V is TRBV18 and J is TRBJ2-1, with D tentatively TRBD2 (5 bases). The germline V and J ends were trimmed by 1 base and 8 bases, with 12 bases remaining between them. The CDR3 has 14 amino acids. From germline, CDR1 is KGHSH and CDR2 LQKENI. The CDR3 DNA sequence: TGTGCCAGCTCACCACGCCGGGATGGCGATGAGCAGTTCTTC. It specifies CASSPRRDGDEQFF.

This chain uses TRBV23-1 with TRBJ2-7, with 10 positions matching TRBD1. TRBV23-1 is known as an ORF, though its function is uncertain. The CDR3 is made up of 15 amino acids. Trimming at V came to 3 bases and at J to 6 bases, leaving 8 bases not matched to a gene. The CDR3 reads CASSQGQGLQGEQYF. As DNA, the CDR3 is TGCGCCAGCAGTCAGGGACAGGGGCTTCAAGGCGAGCAGTACTTC.

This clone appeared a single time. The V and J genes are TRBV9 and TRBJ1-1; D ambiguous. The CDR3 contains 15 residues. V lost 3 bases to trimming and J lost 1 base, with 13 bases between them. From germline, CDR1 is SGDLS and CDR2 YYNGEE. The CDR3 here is CASSGAGGPNTEAFF. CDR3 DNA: TGTGCCAGCAGCGGAGCGGGAGGCCCGAACACTGAAGCTTTCTTT.

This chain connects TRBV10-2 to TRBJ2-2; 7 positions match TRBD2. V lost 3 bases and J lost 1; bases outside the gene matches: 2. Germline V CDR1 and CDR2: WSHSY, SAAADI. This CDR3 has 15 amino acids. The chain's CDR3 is CASSEGLGNTGELFF. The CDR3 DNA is TGCGCCAGCAGTGAAGGACTAGGGAACACCGGGGAGCTGTTTTTT.

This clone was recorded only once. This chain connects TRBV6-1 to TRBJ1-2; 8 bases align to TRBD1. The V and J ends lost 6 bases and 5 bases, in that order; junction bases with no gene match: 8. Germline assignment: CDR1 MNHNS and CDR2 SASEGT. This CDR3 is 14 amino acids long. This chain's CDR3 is CASRPTGVGYGYTF. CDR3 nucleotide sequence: TGTGCCAGCAGGCCGACAGGGGTAGGATATGGCTACACCTTC.

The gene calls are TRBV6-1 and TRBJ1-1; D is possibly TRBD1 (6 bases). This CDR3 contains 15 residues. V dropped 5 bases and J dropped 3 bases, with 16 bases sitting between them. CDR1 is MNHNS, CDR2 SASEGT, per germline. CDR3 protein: CASSKQGLHDTEAFF. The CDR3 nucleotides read TGTGCCAGCAGTAAACAGGGTTTGCATGACACTGAAGCTTTCTTT.

CDR3 sequence reads: CASSLVGQENSPLHF. The CDR3 DNA follows: TGCGCCAGCAGCTTAGTGGGACAGGAAAATTCACCCCTCCACTTT. The chain employs TRBV5-1 and TRBJ1-6; 8 bases align to TRBD1. Germline-derived CDR1 and CDR2 are SGHRS and YFSETQ. V lost 2 bases, J lost 7 bases, and 5 bases stayed unmatched. The CDR3 is 15 amino acids.

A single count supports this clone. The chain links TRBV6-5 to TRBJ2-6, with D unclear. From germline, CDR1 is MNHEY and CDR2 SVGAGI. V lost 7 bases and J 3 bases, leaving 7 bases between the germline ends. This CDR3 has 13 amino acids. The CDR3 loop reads CASTLSGANVLTF. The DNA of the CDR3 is TGTGCCAGCACCCTCAGTGGGGCCAACGTCCTGACTTTC.

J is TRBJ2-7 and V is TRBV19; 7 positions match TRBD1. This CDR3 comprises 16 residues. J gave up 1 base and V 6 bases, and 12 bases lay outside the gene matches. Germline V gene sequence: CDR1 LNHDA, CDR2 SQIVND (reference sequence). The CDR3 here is CASSPEEQGPSYEQYF. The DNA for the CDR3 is TGTGCCAGTAGCCCCGAAGAACAGGGGCCATCCTACGAGCAGTACTTC.

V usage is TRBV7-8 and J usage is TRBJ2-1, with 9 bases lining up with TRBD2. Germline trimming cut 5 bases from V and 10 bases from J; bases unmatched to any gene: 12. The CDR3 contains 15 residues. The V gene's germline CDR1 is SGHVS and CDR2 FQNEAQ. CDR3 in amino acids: CASSLKREAREEQFF. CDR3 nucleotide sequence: TGTGCCAGCAGCCTCAAGCGGGAGGCCCGCGAGGAGCAGTTCTTC.

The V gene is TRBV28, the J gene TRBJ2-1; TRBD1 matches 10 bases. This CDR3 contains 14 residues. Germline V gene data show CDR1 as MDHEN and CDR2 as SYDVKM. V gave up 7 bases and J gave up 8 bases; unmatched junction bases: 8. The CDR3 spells CASTSPGTGDEQFF. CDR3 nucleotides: TGTGCCAGCACCTCCCCCGGGACAGGGGATGAGCAGTTCTTC.

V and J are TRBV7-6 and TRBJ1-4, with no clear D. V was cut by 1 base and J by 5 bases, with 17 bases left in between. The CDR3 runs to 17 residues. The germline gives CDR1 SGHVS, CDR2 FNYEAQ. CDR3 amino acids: CASSLGSKRARNEKLFF. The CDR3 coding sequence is TGTGCCAGCAGCTTAGGGAGTAAGAGGGCCAGGAATGAAAAACTGTTTTTT.

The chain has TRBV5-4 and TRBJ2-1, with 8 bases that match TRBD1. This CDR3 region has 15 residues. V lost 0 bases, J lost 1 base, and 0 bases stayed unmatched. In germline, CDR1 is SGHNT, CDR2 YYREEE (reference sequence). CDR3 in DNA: TGTGCCAGCAGCTTGGGGACAGGGTCCTACAATGAGCAGTTCTTC. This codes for CASSLGTGSYNEQFF.

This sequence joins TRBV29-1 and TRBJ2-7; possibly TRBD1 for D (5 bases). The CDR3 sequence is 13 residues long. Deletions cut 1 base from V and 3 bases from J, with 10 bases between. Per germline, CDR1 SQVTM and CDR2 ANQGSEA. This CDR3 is CSVEGTSDYEQYF. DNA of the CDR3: TGCAGCGTTGAAGGGACATCAGACTACGAGCAGTACTTC.

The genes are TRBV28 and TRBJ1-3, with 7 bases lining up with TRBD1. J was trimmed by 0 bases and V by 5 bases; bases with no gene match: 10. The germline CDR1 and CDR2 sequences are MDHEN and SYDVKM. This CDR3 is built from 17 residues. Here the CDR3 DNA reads TGTGCCAGCAGTCCGCCCCTGGGACAGTACTCTGGAAACACCATATATTTT. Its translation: CASSPPLGQYSGNTIYF.

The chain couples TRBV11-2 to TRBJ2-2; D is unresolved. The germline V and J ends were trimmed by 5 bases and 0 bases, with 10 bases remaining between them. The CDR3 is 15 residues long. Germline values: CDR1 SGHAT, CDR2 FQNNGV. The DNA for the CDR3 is TGTGCCAGCAGCCTTCGTTCGGCGAACACCGGGGAGCTGTTTTTT. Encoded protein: CASSLRSANTGELFF.

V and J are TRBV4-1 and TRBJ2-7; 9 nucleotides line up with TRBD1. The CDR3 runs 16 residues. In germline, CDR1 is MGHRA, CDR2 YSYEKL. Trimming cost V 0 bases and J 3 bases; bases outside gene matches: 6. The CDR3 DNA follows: TGCGCCAGCAGCCAAGATCTGGACAGGGGAAACTACGAGCAGTACTTC. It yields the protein CASSQDLDRGNYEQYF.

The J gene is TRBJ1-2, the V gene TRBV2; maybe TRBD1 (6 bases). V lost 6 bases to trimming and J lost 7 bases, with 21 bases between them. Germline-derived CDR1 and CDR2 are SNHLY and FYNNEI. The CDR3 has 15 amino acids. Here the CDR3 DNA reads TGTGCCAGCAGGACCTGGACAGAGGGGGTAGTTGGCTACACCTTC. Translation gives CASRTWTEGVVGYTF.

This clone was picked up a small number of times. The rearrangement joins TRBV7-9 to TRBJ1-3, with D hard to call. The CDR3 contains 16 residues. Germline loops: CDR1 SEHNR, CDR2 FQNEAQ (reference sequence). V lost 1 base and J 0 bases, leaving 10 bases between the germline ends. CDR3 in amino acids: CASSLVSGFSGNTIYF. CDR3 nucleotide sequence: TGTGCCAGCAGCTTAGTTTCGGGATTCTCTGGAAACACCATATATTTT.

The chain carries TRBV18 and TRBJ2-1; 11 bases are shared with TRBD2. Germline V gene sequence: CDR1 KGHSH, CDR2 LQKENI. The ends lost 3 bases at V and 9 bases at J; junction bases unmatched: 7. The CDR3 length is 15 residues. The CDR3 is CASSPALAGGLEQFF. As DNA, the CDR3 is TGTGCCAGCTCACCGGCGCTAGCGGGAGGACTTGAGCAGTTCTTC.

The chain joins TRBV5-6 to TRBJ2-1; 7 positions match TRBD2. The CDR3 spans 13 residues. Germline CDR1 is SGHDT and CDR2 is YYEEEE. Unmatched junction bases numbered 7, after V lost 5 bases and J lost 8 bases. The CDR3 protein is CASRRRENHEQFF. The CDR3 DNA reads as TGTGCCAGCAGACGGCGGGAGAATCATGAGCAGTTCTTC. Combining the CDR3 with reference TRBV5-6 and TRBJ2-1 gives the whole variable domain DAGVTQSPTHLIKTRGQQVTLRCSPKSGHDTVSWYQQALGQGPQFIFQYYEEEERQRGNFPDRFSGHQFPNYSSELNVNALLLGDSALYLCASRRRENHEQFFGPGTRLTVL.

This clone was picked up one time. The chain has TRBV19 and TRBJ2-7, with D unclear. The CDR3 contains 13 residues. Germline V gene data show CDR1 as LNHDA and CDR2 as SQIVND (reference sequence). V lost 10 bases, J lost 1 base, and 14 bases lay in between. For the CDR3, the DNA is TGTGCCACCGCTCCCCGAGAGTCCTACGAGCAGTACTTC. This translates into CATAPRESYEQYF.

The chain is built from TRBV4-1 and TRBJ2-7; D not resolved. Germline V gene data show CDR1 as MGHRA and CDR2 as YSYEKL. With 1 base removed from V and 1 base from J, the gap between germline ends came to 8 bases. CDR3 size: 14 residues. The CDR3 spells CASSQVLFSYEQYF. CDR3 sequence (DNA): TGCGCCAGCAGCCAAGTTCTGTTTTCCTACGAGCAGTACTTC.

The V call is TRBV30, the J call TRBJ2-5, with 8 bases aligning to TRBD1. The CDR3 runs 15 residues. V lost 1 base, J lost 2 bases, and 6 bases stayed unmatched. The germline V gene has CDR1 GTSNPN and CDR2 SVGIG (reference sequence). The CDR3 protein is CAWSGGQGWQETQYF. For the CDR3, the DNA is TGTGCCTGGAGTGGAGGACAGGGCTGGCAAGAGACCCAGTACTTC.

DNA for the CDR3: TGTGCCAGAAGCTTCTTACAGAAAAATTCGAACACCGGGGAGCTGTTTTTT. This gives the protein CARSFLQKNSNTGELFF. The chain combines TRBV5-3 with TRBJ2-2; no reliable D call. TRBV5-3 has ORF status, its function being uncertain. This CDR3 contains 17 residues. V lost 2 bases to trimming and J lost 0 bases, with 14 bases between them.

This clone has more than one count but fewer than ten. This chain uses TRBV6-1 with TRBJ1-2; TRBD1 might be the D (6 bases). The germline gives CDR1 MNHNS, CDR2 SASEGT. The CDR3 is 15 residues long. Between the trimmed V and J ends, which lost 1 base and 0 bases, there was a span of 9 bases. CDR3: CASSEDRAANYGYTF. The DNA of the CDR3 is TGTGCCAGCAGTGAAGACAGGGCAGCTAACTATGGCTACACCTTC.

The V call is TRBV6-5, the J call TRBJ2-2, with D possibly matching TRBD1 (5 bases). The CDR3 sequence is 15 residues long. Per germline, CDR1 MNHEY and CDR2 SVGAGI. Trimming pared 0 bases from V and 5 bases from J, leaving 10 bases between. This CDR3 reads CASSYSGVNTGELFF. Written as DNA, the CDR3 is TGTGCCAGCAGTTACTCAGGGGTGAATACCGGGGAGCTGTTTTTT.

The chain's CDR3 is CASSKPGTADGYTF. The CDR3 DNA reads TGTGCCAGCAGTAAACCTGGAACAGCGGATGGCTACACCTTC. The V call is TRBV6-5, the J call TRBJ1-2; D call uncertain. Germline V gene data show CDR1 as MNHEY and CDR2 as SVGAGI. The length of the CDR3 is 14 residues. Trimming pared 5 bases from V and 6 bases from J, leaving 16 bases between.

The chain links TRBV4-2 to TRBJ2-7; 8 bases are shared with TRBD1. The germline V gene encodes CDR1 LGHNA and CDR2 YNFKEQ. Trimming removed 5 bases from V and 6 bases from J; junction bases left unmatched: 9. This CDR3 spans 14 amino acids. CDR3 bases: TGTGCCAGCAGCTCGGACAGGGAAGGGCTCGAGCAGTACTTC. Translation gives CASSSDREGLEQYF.

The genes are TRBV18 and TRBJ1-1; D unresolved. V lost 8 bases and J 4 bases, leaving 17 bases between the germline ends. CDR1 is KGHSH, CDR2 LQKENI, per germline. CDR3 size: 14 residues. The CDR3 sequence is CASHPSTSGTEAFF. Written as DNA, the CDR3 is TGTGCCAGCCACCCATCTACGTCGGGCACTGAAGCTTTCTTT.